The following is a T cell receptor beta chain sequence with its context. Antigen: not known. CDR1 and CDR2 (germline): SGHTA, FQGNSA. V gave up 4 bases and J gave up 5 bases; unmatched junction bases: 3. The CDR3 extends over 14 amino acids. The primer mix had 60 Vbeta and 13 Jbeta primers. Original data processing: Per a later analysis, the number of unique TCR beta chains was roughly 80 million, of which roughly 10 million were shared. TCRdb keeps only in-frame clones here, not all; method: immunoSEQ multiplex PCR. V and J calls and clone size come straight from that table; D and trimming were deduced from the DNA. The data hold 90,000 to 110,000 clones, with roughly 79% observed a single time. The sample originates from a study of cytomegalovirus exposure and HLA in healthy donors. Notes on the study in general: Most CMV-associated TCR beta chains appeared HLA-restricted in a later analysis. Among the sequence variants, a highly shared cluster was likely an artifact of sequencing. The presence/absence work took it that sequencing depth was about the same across donors.

The V and J genes are TRBV7-2 and TRBJ2-5; TRBD2 matches 11 bases. This sequence was found in a woman aged 25-40 years in good health and CMV-seronegative. Sequencing input: PBMCs. CDR3 in amino acids: CASSSLAGGETQYF. For the CDR3, the DNA is TGTGCCAGCAGCTCGTTAGCGGGAGGGGAGACCCAGTACTTC.